One TCR beta chain is described in this entry. Its matching antigen is unknown. Profiling relied on immunoSEQ multiplex PCR, and the TCRdb table lists in-frame clones only, not all of them. The profile shows about 100,000 clones, roughly 88% of them singletons. The data derive from a study of radiation and T cells in renal cell carcinoma. General study points: Without pretreatment biopsies, baseline tumor clonotype presence was undetermined.

Time point in this sample: blood 4 weeks post-SBRT, at nephrectomy. Treatment in this sample: 15 Gy SBRT to primary tumor, nephrectomy 4 weeks later. Nephrectomy followed 15 Gy stereotactic body radiation by 4 weeks. This renal cell carcinoma was of the clear cell type. This TCR derives from a man aged 55 to 70 with renal cell carcinoma. Sequences were derived from blood, sampled from a patient whose treatment included radiotherapy and nephrectomy.

The CDR3 sequence is CASSQVGTGNTGELFF. The CDR3 bases are TGTGCCAGCAGCCAAGTTGGGACAGGGAACACCGGGGAGCTGTTTTTT. The chain is built from TRBV4-2 and TRBJ2-2, with 8 bases matching TRBD1. CDR1 is LGHNA, CDR2 YNFKEQ, per germline. V was clipped by 1 base and J by 1 base; unmatched bases: 2. This CDR3 has 16 residues.